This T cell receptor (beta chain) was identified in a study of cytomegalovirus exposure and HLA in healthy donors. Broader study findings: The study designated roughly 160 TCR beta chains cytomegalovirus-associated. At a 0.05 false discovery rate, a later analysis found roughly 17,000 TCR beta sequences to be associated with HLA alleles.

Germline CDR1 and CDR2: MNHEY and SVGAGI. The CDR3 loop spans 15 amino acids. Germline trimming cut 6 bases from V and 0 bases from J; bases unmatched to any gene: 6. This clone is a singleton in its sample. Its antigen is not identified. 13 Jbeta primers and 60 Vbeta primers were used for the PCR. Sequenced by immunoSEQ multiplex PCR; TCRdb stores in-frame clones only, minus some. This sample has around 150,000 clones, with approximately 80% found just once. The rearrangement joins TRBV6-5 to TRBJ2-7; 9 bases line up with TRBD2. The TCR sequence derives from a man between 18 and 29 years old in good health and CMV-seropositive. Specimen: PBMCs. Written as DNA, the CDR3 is TGTGCCAGCAGCCTAAGACTAGCGGCCTCCTACGAGCAGTACTTC. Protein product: CASSLRLAASYEQYF.